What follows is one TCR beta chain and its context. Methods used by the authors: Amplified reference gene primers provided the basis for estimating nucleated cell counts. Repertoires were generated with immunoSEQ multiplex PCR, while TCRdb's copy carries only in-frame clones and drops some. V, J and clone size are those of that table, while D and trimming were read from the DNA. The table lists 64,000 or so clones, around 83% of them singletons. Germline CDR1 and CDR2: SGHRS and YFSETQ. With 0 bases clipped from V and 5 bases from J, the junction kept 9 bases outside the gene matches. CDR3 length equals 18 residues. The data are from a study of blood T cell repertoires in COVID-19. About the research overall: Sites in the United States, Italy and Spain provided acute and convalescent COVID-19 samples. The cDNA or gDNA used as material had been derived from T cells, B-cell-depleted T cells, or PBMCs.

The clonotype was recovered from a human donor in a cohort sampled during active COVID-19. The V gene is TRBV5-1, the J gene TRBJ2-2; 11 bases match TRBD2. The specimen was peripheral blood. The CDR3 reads CASSLGHSGGAGTGELFF. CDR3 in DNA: TGCGCCAGCAGCTTGGGACATAGCGGGGGGGCCGGAACCGGGGAGCTGTTTTTT. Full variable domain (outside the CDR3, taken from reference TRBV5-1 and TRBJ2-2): KAGVTQTPRYLIKTRGQQVTLSCSPISGHRSVSWYQQTPGQGLQFLFEYFSETQRNKGNFPGRFSGRQFSNSRSEMNVSTLELGDSALYLCASSLGHSGGAGTGELFFGEGSRLTVL.